The clone carrying this T cell receptor (beta chain) was observed many times. Its antigen is not identified. Germline CDR1 reads SNHLY; CDR2 reads FYNNEI. The CDR3 is 16 residues long. V was clipped by 7 bases and J by 4 bases; unmatched bases: 12. Before thyroid surgery, none of the patients had received any treatment. In the study's own analysis: Using the CDR3 differences seen across clinicopathological groups, the authors built a distant-metastasis classifier for papillary thyroid cancer, which was meant to discriminate distant-metastatic patients. Using MiXCR, TCRdb reanalyzed the PCR reads. These V and J calls originate from TCRdb's pipeline instead of the authors' own analysis. Among about 69,000 clones, approximately 15% were seen once, and the ten largest hold approximately 7%. The source of the sample is a study of metastatic and nonmetastatic thyroid tumors. Study information: It was across blood and tumor or nodule tissue from malignant and benign thyroid patients that repertoires were compared. Whole-study findings and limits: Significantly higher TCR beta diversity was reportedly seen in malignant thyroid tumors than benign nodules, in blood and tumor.

The V call is TRBV2, the J call TRBJ1-1; TRBD1 matches 10 bases. The sample comprised blood. This receptor was taken from a male donor with papillary thyroid cancer or a benign thyroid nodule (not recorded which). Some clones in this sample may be carry-over from other donors' samples. CDR3 coding DNA: TGTGCCAGCATGGGACAGGGGAGTGGGGTGAGCACTGAAGCTTTCTTT. Its translation: CASMGQGSGVSTEAFF. The variable domain in full, with the rest retrieved from reference TRBV2 and TRBJ1-1, is EPEVTQTPSHQVTQMGQEVILRCVPISNHLYFYWYRQILGQKVEFLVSFYNNEISEKSEIFDDQFSVERPDGSNFTLKIRSTKLEDSAMYFCASMGQGSGVSTEAFFGQGTRLTVV.